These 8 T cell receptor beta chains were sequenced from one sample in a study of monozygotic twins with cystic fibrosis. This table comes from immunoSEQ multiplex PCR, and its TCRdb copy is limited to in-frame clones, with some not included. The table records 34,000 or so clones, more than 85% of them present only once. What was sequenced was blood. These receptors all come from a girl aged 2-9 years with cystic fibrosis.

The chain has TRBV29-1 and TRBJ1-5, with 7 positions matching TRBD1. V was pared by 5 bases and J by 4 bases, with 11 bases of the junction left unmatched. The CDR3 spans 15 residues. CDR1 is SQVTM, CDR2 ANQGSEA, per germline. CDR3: CSVSPTGEENQPQHF. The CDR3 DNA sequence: TGCAGCGTTTCACCTACAGGGGAGGAAAATCAGCCCCAGCATTTT. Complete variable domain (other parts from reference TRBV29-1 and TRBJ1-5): SAVISQKPSRDICQRGTSLTIQCQVDSQVTMMFWYRQQPGQSLTLIATANQGSEATYESGFVIDKFPISRPNLTFSTLTVSNMSPEDSSIYLCSVSPTGEENQPQHFGDGTRLSIL.

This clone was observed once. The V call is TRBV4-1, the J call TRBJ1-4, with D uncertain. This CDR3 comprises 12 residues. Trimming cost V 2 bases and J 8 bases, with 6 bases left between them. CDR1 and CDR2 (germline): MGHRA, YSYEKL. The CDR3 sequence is CASSQTLEKLFF. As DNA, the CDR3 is TGCGCCAGCAGCCAAACCCTCGAAAAACTGTTTTTT.

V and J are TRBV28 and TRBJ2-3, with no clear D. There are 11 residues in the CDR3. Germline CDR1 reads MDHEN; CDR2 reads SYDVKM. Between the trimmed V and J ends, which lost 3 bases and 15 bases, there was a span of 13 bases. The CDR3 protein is CASSFSSRCYF. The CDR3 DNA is TGTGCCAGCAGTTTCTCCTCAAGATGCTATTTT.

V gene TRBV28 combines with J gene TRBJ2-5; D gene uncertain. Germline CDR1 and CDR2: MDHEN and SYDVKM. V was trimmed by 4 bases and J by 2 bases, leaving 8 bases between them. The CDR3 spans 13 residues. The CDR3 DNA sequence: TGTGCCAGCAGTTCCGGAAAGCAAGAGACCCAGTACTTC. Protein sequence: CASSSGKQETQYF.

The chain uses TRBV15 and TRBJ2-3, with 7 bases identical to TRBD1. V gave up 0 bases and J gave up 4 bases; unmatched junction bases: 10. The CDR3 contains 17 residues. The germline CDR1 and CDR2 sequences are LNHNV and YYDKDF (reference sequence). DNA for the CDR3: TGTGCCACCAGCAGAGAGACCCAAGGGGGCACATCAGATACGCAGTATTTT. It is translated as CATSRETQGGTSDTQYF.

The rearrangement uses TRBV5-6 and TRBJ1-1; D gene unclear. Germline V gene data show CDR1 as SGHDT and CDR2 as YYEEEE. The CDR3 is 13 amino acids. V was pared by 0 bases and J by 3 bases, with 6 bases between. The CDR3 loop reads CASSLGEDTEAFF. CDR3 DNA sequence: TGTGCCAGCAGCTTGGGCGAAGACACTGAAGCTTTCTTT.

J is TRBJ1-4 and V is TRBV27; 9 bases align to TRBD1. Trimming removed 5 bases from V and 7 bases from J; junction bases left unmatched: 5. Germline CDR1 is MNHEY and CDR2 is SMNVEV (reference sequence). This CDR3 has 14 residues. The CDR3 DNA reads TGTGCCAGCAGTCCCCGGGACAGGGTTGAAAAACTGTTTTTT. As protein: CASSPRDRVEKLFF.

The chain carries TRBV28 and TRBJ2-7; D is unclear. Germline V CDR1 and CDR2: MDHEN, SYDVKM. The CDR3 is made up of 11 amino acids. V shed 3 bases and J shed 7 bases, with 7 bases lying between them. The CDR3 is CASSLLGEQYF. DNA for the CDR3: TGTGCCAGCAGTTTGTTAGGAGAGCAGTACTTC.